Listed here are 15 T cell receptor beta chains from one sample, sequenced in a study of Ad26.COV2.S vaccination and SARS-CoV-2 variants (dated by TCRdb to about 2021). This sample's treatment or condition label indicates: around 19 received Ad26.COV2.S at low or high dose, single or two shots; 5 received placebo; per-sample allocation not given. For vaccine and placebo recipients, repertoires were sequenced using samples collected on day 63 after the first injection. Receptor libraries were prepared by the immunoSEQ multiplex PCR assay. The table comes from immuneACCESS by way of TCRdb, which keeps in-frame sequences with V and J called. Part of the clones is missing from these tables; in studies checked, under half for an unresolved V gene and the rest for unknown reasons. Within this sample are hundreds of thousands of clones, with 80% to 90% of them counted one time only. Clones ranked in the top ten supply 3.4% of the sample.

Here the sequenced sample was peripheral blood, taken in a trial of Ad26.COV2.S vaccine versus placebo. Receptor source: a person aged 18-65 years who received the Ad26.COV2.S COVID-19 vaccine or a placebo.

The V call is TRBV2, the J call TRBJ1-6, with 9 nucleotides matching TRBD1. CDR1 is SNHLY and CDR2 is FYNNEI in the germline V gene. V trimming: 6 bases; J trimming: 7 bases; junction bases outside the gene matches: 7. The CDR3 is made up of 15 amino acids. CDR3 amino acids: CASSSRTGENSPLHF. The CDR3, as DNA: TGTGCCAGCAGCTCCCGGACAGGGGAGAATTCACCCCTCCACTTT. Together with reference TRBV2 and TRBJ1-6, the CDR3 gives the full variable domain: EPEVTQTPSHQVTQMGQEVILRCVPISNHLYFYWYRQILGQKVEFLVSFYNNEISEKSEIFDDQFSVERPDGSNFTLKIRSTKLEDSAMYFCASSSRTGENSPLHFGNGTRLTVT.

This chain connects TRBV12-5 to TRBJ1-4; D not certain. This CDR3 is built from 15 residues. Trimming left V 1 base short and J 0 bases short, with 6 bases between. Germline V lookup: CDR1 LGHNT, CDR2 FRNRAP. CDR3 protein: CASGLGGATNEKLFF. For the CDR3, the DNA is TGTGCTAGTGGTTTGGGTGGCGCAACTAATGAAAAACTGTTTTTT.

V gene TRBV5-4 combines with J gene TRBJ2-1; 7 bases are shared with TRBD2. CDR1 and CDR2 from the germline V gene are SGHNT and YYREEE (reference sequence). Unmatched junction bases numbered 6, after V lost 3 bases and J lost 9 bases. The CDR3 runs 13 residues. CDR3 protein: CASSSDGRSEQFF. In nucleotides, the CDR3 is TGTGCCAGCAGCTCCGACGGGAGGTCTGAGCAGTTCTTC.

This clone was seen a handful of times. A read error may produce the germline difference seen at one junction end. This rearrangement joins TRBV12-3 or TRBV12-4 to TRBJ1-1, with D possibly matching TRBD1 (5 bases). CDR3 size: 13 residues. The DNA of the CDR3 is TGTGCCAGCAGGTTAGGGGTTATCCTTGAAGCTTTCTTT. This translates into CASRLGVILEAFF.

The V call is TRBV3-1 (or the pseudogene TRBV3-2), the J call TRBJ2-3; TRBD2 agrees at 12 bases. With V trimmed by 1 base and J by 1 base, 3 bases remained unmatched. Germline V CDR1 and CDR2: LGHDT, YNNKEL (reference sequence). This CDR3 is built from 17 residues. The CDR3, as DNA: TGTGCCAGCAGCCAAGGGACTAGCGGGGTAGGCACAGATACGCAGTATTTT. It specifies CASSQGTSGVGTDTQYF.

The chain joins TRBV18 to TRBJ2-7; D ambiguous. The CDR3 is 16 amino acids. The V gene's germline CDR1 is KGHSH and CDR2 LQKENI. The V end was cut by 3 bases, the J end by 0 bases, with 15 bases between. DNA for the CDR3: TGTGCCAGCTCACCCGTAAAGGGCGGTATCTCCTACGAGCAGTACTTC. Amino acid sequence: CASSPVKGGISYEQYF.

The genes are TRBV7-8 and TRBJ1-2, with 7 bases identical to TRBD1. J was trimmed by 6 bases and V by 1 base; bases with no gene match: 5. There are 14 residues in the CDR3. Germline CDR1 and CDR2: SGHVS and FQNEAQ. In DNA form, the CDR3 reads TGTGCCAGCAGCTTAGGTGCAGGGGGGGATGGCTACACCTTC. This encodes CASSLGAGGDGYTF.

This clone was picked up one time. The chain combines TRBV19 with TRBJ1-4; a possible D gene is TRBD1 (6 bases). The CDR3 is made up of 16 amino acids. CDR1 and CDR2 from the germline V gene are LNHDA and SQIVND (reference sequence). V dropped 6 bases and J dropped 0 bases, with 14 bases sitting between them. The CDR3 DNA is TGTGCCAGTAGCAATTCGGAGGGGGCAACTAATGAAAAACTGTTTTTT. Residues: CASSNSEGATNEKLFF.

The CDR3 nucleotides read TGTGCCAGCAGCTCCACACAGGGTATTTTCTCCTACGAGCAGTACTTC. Its translation: CASSSTQGIFSYEQYF. This chain links TRBV7-9 with TRBJ2-7; possible D gene TRBD1, 6 bases. The CDR3 is 16 amino acids. Germline V gene data show CDR1 as SEHNR and CDR2 as FQNEAQ (reference sequence). Trimming removed 4 bases at V and 0 bases at J, with 16 bases between. Using reference TRBV7-9 and TRBJ2-7 for the parts outside the CDR3, the full variable domain is DTGVSQNPRHKITKRGQNVTFRCDPISEHNRLYWYRQTLGQGPEFLTYFQNEAQLEKSRLLSDRFSAERPKGSFSTLEIQRTEQGDSAMYLCASSSTQGIFSYEQYFGPGTRLTVT.

This chain uses TRBV7-2 with TRBJ2-3, with a possible D match to TRBD1 (6 bases). The CDR3 loop spans 16 amino acids. Germline assignment: CDR1 SGHTA and CDR2 FQGNSA. V was cut by 2 bases and J by 1 base, with 13 bases left in between. The CDR3 spells CASSLLGAGGTDTQYF. For the CDR3, the DNA is TGTGCCAGCAGCTTATTGGGGGCAGGGGGCACAGATACGCAGTATTTT.

V gene TRBV6-5 combines with J gene TRBJ2-1, with D possibly TRBD2 on 5 matching bases. Germline CDR1 and CDR2: MNHEY and SVGAGI. The CDR3 length is 13 residues. The ends were cut back, 6 bases at V and 10 bases at J, with 16 bases in the middle. CDR3: CASRAYEGVEQFF. The CDR3 DNA sequence: TGTGCCAGCAGGGCATACGAGGGAGTGGAGCAGTTCTTC.

A single count supports this clone. The CDR3 loop is CASSPGTGTAAGYTF. CDR3 DNA: TGTGCCAGCAGTCCCGGGACAGGGACAGCGGCTGGCTACACCTTC. The V gene is TRBV2, the J gene TRBJ1-2; 9 nucleotides align to TRBD1. This CDR3 comprises 15 residues. J gave up 7 bases and V 5 bases, and 11 bases lay outside the gene matches. From germline, CDR1 is SNHLY and CDR2 FYNNEI.

The genes are TRBV19 and TRBJ2-4; 8 bases are shared with TRBD1. The CDR3 runs 18 residues. Trimming removed 9 bases from V and 0 bases from J; junction bases left unmatched: 16. Looked up from germline, CDR1 is LNHDA and CDR2 is SQIVND (reference sequence). The CDR3 loop reads CASRQGHSSAIAKNIQYF. The CDR3 nucleotides are TGTGCCAGCCGACAGGGGCACTCATCCGCTATAGCCAAAAACATTCAGTACTTC.

The chain combines TRBV16 with TRBJ1-1, with D possibly being TRBD1 (6 bases). The CDR3 has 16 amino acids. The germline V gene has CDR1 KGHSY and CDR2 FQNENV. Between the trimmed V and J ends, which lost 1 base and 1 base, there was a span of 13 bases. The CDR3 protein is CASSQLGWTENTEAFF. CDR3 nucleotides: TGTGCCAGCAGCCAATTGGGGTGGACAGAGAACACTGAAGCTTTCTTT.

CDR3 in amino acids: CASSLVAMDTEAFF. Written as DNA, the CDR3 is TGTGCCAGCAGCTTGGTAGCGATGGACACTGAAGCTTTCTTT. The chain links TRBV5-6 to TRBJ1-1, with D unclear. V was cut by 0 bases and J by 3 bases, with 9 bases left in between. Germline V gene lookup returns CDR1 SGHDT and CDR2 YYEEEE. This CDR3 spans 14 amino acids.